The 15 T cell receptor beta chains given below trace back to one sample, sequenced in a study of shared clonotypes between healthy human individuals. Method: immunoSEQ multiplex PCR; TCRdb's copy keeps in-frame clones and lacks some. Here the sample spans 2 million to 2.5 million clones, 85% to 95% being singletons. Sequencing was done on a sample of naive CD4+ T cells from PBMCs. The sample's subset: CD45RA+ positively selected. These receptors came from a young man in good health. Some clones in this sample may be carry-over from other donors' samples.

The chain is built from TRBV7-9 and TRBJ2-5; no reliable D call. Germline loops: CDR1 SEHNR, CDR2 FQNEAQ (reference sequence). The V end lost 0 bases, the J end lost 4 bases, and 12 bases lay between the germline ends. The CDR3 runs to 15 residues. The CDR3 here is CASSLALGMVETQYF. The CDR3 nucleotides read TGTGCCAGCAGCTTAGCGTTGGGAATGGTAGAGACCCAGTACTTC.

The J gene is TRBJ2-1, the V gene TRBV5-1; maybe TRBD2 (6 bases). The germline V gene has CDR1 SGHRS and CDR2 YFSETQ. The CDR3 has 18 residues. The V end lost 4 bases, the J end lost 7 bases, and 27 bases lay between the germline ends. As DNA, the CDR3 is TGCGCCAGCAGCGCAAGGATGATAGCGGACGAACTTTGGAATGAGCAGTTCTTC. Translating gives CASSARMIADELWNEQFF.

This clone was detected once. V is TRBV9 and J is TRBJ2-1; D gene unclear. Germline-derived CDR1 and CDR2 are SGDLS and YYNGEE. The CDR3 is made up of 15 amino acids. The V gene lost 3 bases and the J gene lost 1 base, with 11 bases spanning the gap. The CDR3 sequence is CASSAGGRSYNEQFF. The CDR3 bases are TGTGCCAGCAGCGCCGGCGGTAGGTCCTACAATGAGCAGTTCTTC.

The chain has TRBV18 and TRBJ2-6; D ambiguous. CDR3 size: 16 residues. CDR1 and CDR2 from the germline V gene are KGHSH and LQKENI. Trimming shortened V by 0 bases and J by 0 bases, and 6 bases separated the two germline ends. The CDR3, as DNA: TGTGCCAGCTCACCACCAGGAATCTCTGGGGCCAACGTCCTGACTTTC. Its protein product is CASSPPGISGANVLTF.

This clone has a single count. The rearrangement joins TRBV28 to TRBJ2-2; 7 bases are shared with TRBD1. J gave up 3 bases and V 6 bases, and 10 bases lay outside the gene matches. Germline assignment: CDR1 MDHEN and CDR2 SYDVKM. The CDR3 extends over 16 amino acids. The CDR3 is CASRQRPGQYTGELFF. The CDR3 coding sequence is TGTGCCAGCAGGCAACGACCGGGACAGTACACCGGGGAGCTGTTTTTT.

The genes are TRBV5-1 and TRBJ2-3; D remains ambiguous. The CDR3 is 14 residues long. Trimming took 10 bases from V and 1 from J, leaving 16 bases between them. Germline assignment: CDR1 SGHRS and CDR2 YFSETQ. Here the CDR3 DNA reads TGCGCCGCGAAGAGTTTCCCAGGCACAGATACGCAGTATTTT. This gives the protein CAAKSFPGTDTQYF.

The chain uses TRBV9 and TRBJ2-2; D might be TRBD1 or TRBD2, each matching 5 bases. CDR3 length equals 13 residues. The germline gives CDR1 SGDLS, CDR2 YYNGEE. Trimming stripped 4 bases from V and 7 bases from J, with 11 bases between. The CDR3 DNA reads TGTGCCAGCAGCCCTCGGGACCGCGGGGAGCTGTTTTTT. This translates into CASSPRDRGELFF.

The V gene is TRBV5-6, the J gene TRBJ2-1; 8 bases are a match to TRBD2. The germline CDR1 and CDR2 sequences are SGHDT and YYEEEE. This CDR3 has 15 amino acids. With V trimmed by 3 bases and J by 7 bases, 9 bases remained unmatched. CDR3 nucleotide sequence: TGTGCCAGCAGCTCGCCAGGGACTAGTTTAAATGAGCAGTTCTTC. Encoded protein: CASSSPGTSLNEQFF.

This sequence joins TRBV11-2 and TRBJ2-5; 7 nucleotides agree with TRBD1. Germline V gene data show CDR1 as SGHAT and CDR2 as FQNNGV. This CDR3 contains 14 residues. The J segment lost 3 bases and the V segment lost 6 bases, leaving 7 bases of the junction unmatched. The CDR3 region has the DNA TGTGCCAGCAGGGTAGGGGGCAGGGAAGAGACCCAGTACTTC. Translation gives CASRVGGREETQYF.

V usage is TRBV5-1 and J usage is TRBJ2-3; 11 nucleotides match TRBD2. Germline trimming cut 0 bases from V and 7 bases from J; bases unmatched to any gene: 4. Germline CDR1 is SGHRS and CDR2 is YFSETQ. The CDR3 has 15 amino acids. The CDR3 reads CASSLVAGGSNTQYF. The CDR3 region has the DNA TGCGCCAGCAGCTTGGTAGCGGGAGGGTCAAATACGCAGTATTTT.

The genes are TRBV19 and TRBJ1-4, with D possibly being TRBD1 (6 bases). The V end was cut by 3 bases, the J end by 8 bases, with 22 bases between. This CDR3 is built from 17 residues. Per germline, CDR1 LNHDA and CDR2 SQIVND (reference sequence). CDR3 region: CASSMERTATLQEKLFF. CDR3 sequence (DNA): TGTGCCAGTAGTATGGAGAGGACAGCGACCTTACAGGAAAAACTGTTTTTT. The full variable domain, completed using reference TRBV19 and TRBJ1-4, is DGGITQSPKYLFRKEGQNVTLSCEQNLNHDAMYWYRQDPGQGLRLIYYSQIVNDFQKGDIAEGYSVSREKKESFPLTVTSAQKNPTAFYLCASSMERTATLQEKLFFGSGTQLSVL.

The chain joins TRBV10-2 to TRBJ2-7, with a tentative D call TRBD1 (6 bases). V gave up 6 bases and J gave up 6 bases, with 12 bases separating them. The CDR3 consists of 12 residues. CDR1 is WSHSY and CDR2 is SAAADI in the germline V gene. CDR3 coding DNA: TGCGCCAGCAGCTGGGACACCGGCGAGCAGTACTTC. This codes for CASSWDTGEQYF.

The J gene is TRBJ2-3, the V gene TRBV7-8, with TRBD2 identical over 14 bases. The germline V gene encodes CDR1 SGHVS and CDR2 FQNEAQ. The trim removed 5 bases at V and 5 bases at J, leaving 9 bases unmatched. This CDR3 is built from 17 residues. The CDR3 is CASSTRLAGGPEDTQYF. In DNA form, the CDR3 reads TGTGCCAGCAGCACCAGACTAGCGGGAGGGCCGGAAGATACGCAGTATTTT.

This rearrangement joins TRBV21-1 to TRBJ2-7. TRBV21-1 is tagged as a pseudogene. The length of the CDR3 is 16 residues. The CDR3, as DNA: TGTGCCAGCAGCAAAGGGCGGGTCCAAGGGGCCTACGAGCAGTACTTC. Translating gives CASSKGRVQGAYEQYF.

Turning to this clone: Other nucleotide sequences in the sample specify the same CDR3. The chain combines TRBV5-1 with TRBJ2-5; possible D gene TRBD1, 8 bases. The CDR3 totals 14 residues. Looked up from germline, CDR1 is SGHRS and CDR2 is YFSETQ. V lost 3 bases to trimming and J lost 5 bases, with 14 bases between them. In DNA form, the CDR3 reads TGCGCCAGCAGCTCTGGACAGGGAGGGGAGACCCAGTACTTC. This translates into CASSSGQGGETQYF.